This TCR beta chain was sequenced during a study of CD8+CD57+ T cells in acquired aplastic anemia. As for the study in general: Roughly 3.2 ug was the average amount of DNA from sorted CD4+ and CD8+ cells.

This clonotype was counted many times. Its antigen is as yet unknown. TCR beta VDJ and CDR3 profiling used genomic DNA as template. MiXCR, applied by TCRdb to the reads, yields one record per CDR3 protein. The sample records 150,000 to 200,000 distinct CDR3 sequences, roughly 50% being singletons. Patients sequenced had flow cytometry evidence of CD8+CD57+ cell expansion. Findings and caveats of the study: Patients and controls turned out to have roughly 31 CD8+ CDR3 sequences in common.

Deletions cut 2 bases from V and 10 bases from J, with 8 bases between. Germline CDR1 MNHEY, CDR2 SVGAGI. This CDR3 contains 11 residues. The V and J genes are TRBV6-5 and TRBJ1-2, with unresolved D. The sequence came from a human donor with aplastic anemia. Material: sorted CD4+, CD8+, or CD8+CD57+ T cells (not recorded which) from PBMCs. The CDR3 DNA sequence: TGTGCCAGCAGTTACAGAGGTGCCTACACCTTC. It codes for CASSYRGAYTF.